One and the same sample provided the 22 T cell receptor beta chains below, sequenced in a study of blood T cells in healthy people across ages. Primed by a sample-barcoded 5' primer and a J-beta primer mix, a second PCR proceeded for 7 to 11 cycles. Each CDR3 protein gets one entry after TCRdb re-called the 5' RACE reads with MiXCR. The sample holds roughly 1.4 million distinct CDR3 sequences; 59% are singletons and the top ten take over 6.5%. Source material: blood. The receptors come from a man aged 18-30 years in good health.

The chain couples TRBV2 to TRBJ2-7; 7 positions agree with TRBD2. Germline V gene lookup returns CDR1 SNHLY and CDR2 FYNNEI. CDR3 length: 14 residues. The V segment lost 8 bases and the J segment 2 bases; nucleotides outside the gene matches: 9. The CDR3 loop is CASSETAGPYEQYF. The CDR3 region has the DNA TGTGCCAGCTCCGAAACAGCGGGACCCTACGAGCAGTACTTC.

The chain combines TRBV4-2 with TRBJ2-7; D might be TRBD2 (6 bases). There are 13 residues in the CDR3. Trimming pared 6 bases from V and 1 base from J, leaving 10 bases between. CDR1 is LGHNA, CDR2 YNFKEQ, per germline. CDR3 region: CASRSSESYEQYF. As DNA, the CDR3 is TGTGCCAGCAGATCTAGCGAGTCCTACGAGCAGTACTTC.

The chain carries TRBV5-1 and TRBJ2-1; 9 nucleotides align to TRBD2. The DNA end is a closer match to TRBJ2-7, so the J assignment may be wrong. Per the germline V gene, CDR1 is SGHRS and CDR2 is YFSETQ. This CDR3 has 15 amino acids. The CDR3 DNA reads TGCGCCAGCAGCACCGGGACTAGCTCCTACAATGAGCAGTACTTC. Translation: CASSTGTSSYNEQYF.

This clonotype was detected only once. The chain uses TRBV24-1 and TRBJ2-7; possibly TRBD1 or TRBD2 for D (5 bases each). The CDR3 consists of 14 residues. Trimming pared 4 bases from V and 6 bases from J, leaving 15 bases between. CDR1 and CDR2 from the germline V gene are KGHDR and SFDVKD. The CDR3 DNA follows: TGTGCCACCAGTGACTCCGTCGGGGCCTTCGAGCAGTACTTC. It is translated as CATSDSVGAFEQYF.

The genes are TRBV7-9 and TRBJ2-2, with unresolved D. The CDR3 has 14 residues. Per germline, CDR1 SEHNR and CDR2 FQNEAQ (reference sequence). Trimming took off 1 base at V and 5 bases at J, with 8 bases between the two ends. CDR3 protein: CASSLVMRTGELFF. The CDR3 nucleotides are TGTGCCAGCAGCTTAGTTATGCGTACCGGGGAGCTGTTTTTT.

This chain connects TRBV11-2 to TRBJ2-3, with 9 bases that match TRBD2. Germline V gives CDR1 SGHAT, CDR2 FQNNGV. The CDR3 runs 17 residues. V lost 1 base to trimming and J lost 6 bases; unmatched junction nucleotides: 11. CDR3 region: CASSLGKAGGPGDTQYF. DNA for the CDR3: TGTGCCAGCAGCTTAGGGAAAGCGGGAGGTCCGGGGGATACGCAGTATTTT.

The V and J genes are TRBV6-4 and TRBJ2-1, with 7 bases matching TRBD2. Germline CDR1 reads MRHNA; CDR2 reads SNTAGT. The junction had 6 bases not matched to a gene; V was cut back by 0 bases and J by 7 bases. The CDR3 covers 15 residues. CDR3 DNA: TGTGCCAGCAGTGACTCGGCGGGAGCGGGTAATGAGCAGTTCTTC. Its translation: CASSDSAGAGNEQFF.

This clonotype was detected only a few times. V and J are TRBV6-5 and TRBJ1-1; TRBD1 is a possible D gene (6 bases). The germline gives CDR1 MNHEY, CDR2 SVGAGI. CDR3 size: 14 residues. V was cut by 2 bases and J by 7 bases, with 14 bases left in between. The CDR3 region is CASSYTQGGGEAFF. CDR3 coding DNA: TGTGCCAGCAGTTACACACAGGGAGGAGGTGAAGCTTTCTTT.

V gene TRBV12-3 or TRBV12-4 combines with J gene TRBJ1-1; D is unclear. The V gene lost 2 bases and the J gene lost 2 bases, with 9 bases spanning the gap. This CDR3 is 14 amino acids long. The CDR3 is CASSLTVQNTEAFF. In DNA, the CDR3 is TGTGCCAGCAGTTTAACAGTCCAAAACACTGAAGCTTTCTTT.

CDR3 in amino acids: CSARATEGTYGYTF. The CDR3 coding sequence is TGCAGTGCTAGAGCCACAGAAGGGACTTATGGCTACACCTTC. V and J are TRBV20-1 and TRBJ1-2; D is perhaps TRBD1 (5 bases). Germline CDR1 and CDR2: DFQATT and SNEGSKA (reference sequence). This CDR3 is 14 amino acids long. V shed 1 base and J shed 5 bases, with 14 bases lying between them.

This clonotype was seen a few times. V gene TRBV20-1 combines with J gene TRBJ1-6; no clear D gene. V was trimmed by 3 bases and J by 0 bases, leaving 9 bases between them. The CDR3 loop spans 15 amino acids. The germline gives CDR1 DFQATT, CDR2 SNEGSKA (reference sequence). CDR3 in DNA: TGCAGTGCTAGGGGTGAAAGCTCCTATAATTCACCCCTCCACTTT. Its protein is CSARGESSYNSPLHF.

A word on this clonotype: One end of the junction is discordant with germline, which a read error may explain. V usage is TRBV29-1 and J usage is TRBJ2-1, with a weak D call TRBD1 (6 bases). The CDR3 sequence is 14 residues long. The germline gives CDR1 SQVTM, CDR2 ANQGSEA. CDR3 amino acids: CSVERQGPYSEQFF. The CDR3 DNA sequence: TGCAGCGTTGAAAGGCAGGGGCCCTACAGTGAGCAGTTCTTC.

The chain is built from TRBV9 and TRBJ2-4; D ambiguous. CDR1 and CDR2 from the germline V gene are SGDLS and YYNGEE. V was cut by 0 bases and J by 3 bases, with 7 bases left in between. CDR3 length: 14 residues. DNA for the CDR3: TGTGCCAGCAGCGTAGGGCTAGACAAAAACATTCAGTACTTC. Translating gives CASSVGLDKNIQYF. The full variable domain, its missing parts supplied by reference TRBV9 and TRBJ2-4, is DSGVTQTPKHLITATGQRVTLRCSPRSGDLSVYWYQQSLDQGLQFLIQYYNGEERAKGNILERFSAQQFPDLHSELNLSSLELGDSALYFCASSVGLDKNIQYFGAGTRLSVL.

The CDR3 sequence: CASSYGQGAEAFF. The CDR3 bases are TGTGCCAGCAGTTATGGACAGGGGGCTGAAGCTTTCTTT. The chain carries TRBV27 and TRBJ1-1; 10 bases align to TRBD1. Unmatched junction bases numbered 2, after V lost 4 bases and J lost 6 bases. The CDR3 is 13 amino acids. Looked up from germline, CDR1 is MNHEY and CDR2 is SMNVEV (reference sequence).

The chain joins TRBV4-3 to TRBJ1-6; 7 positions agree with TRBD1. From germline, CDR1 is LGHNA and CDR2 YSLEER. V gave up 4 bases and J gave up 8 bases; unmatched junction bases: 5. The CDR3 has 14 amino acids. The CDR3 bases are TGCGCCAGCAGCCCTACAGGGGATCATTCACCCCTCCACTTT. As protein: CASSPTGDHSPLHF.

The V and J genes are TRBV2 and TRBJ2-1, with TRBD2 matching over 7 bases. Looked up from germline, CDR1 is SNHLY and CDR2 is FYNNEI. V was clipped by 4 bases and J by 0 bases; unmatched bases: 21. CDR3 length equals 21 residues. The CDR3 protein is CASSVFKASGHSSSSYNEQFF. The CDR3 DNA sequence: TGTGCCAGCAGTGTCTTTAAGGCTAGCGGACACTCCTCCTCCTCCTACAATGAGCAGTTCTTC.

V gene TRBV7-9 combines with J gene TRBJ1-1; D remains unclear. CDR3 size: 15 residues. V dropped 1 base and J dropped 3 bases, with 12 bases sitting between them. Germline assignment: CDR1 SEHNR and CDR2 FQNEAQ (reference sequence). CDR3: CASSLVAGLYTEAFF. CDR3 DNA: TGTGCCAGCAGCTTAGTGGCGGGATTATACACTGAAGCTTTCTTT.

V usage is TRBV7-9 and J usage is TRBJ2-3, with D possibly TRBD2 on 5 matching bases. There are 13 residues in the CDR3. Trimming stripped 3 bases from V and 6 bases from J, with 10 bases between. CDR1 and CDR2 from the germline V gene are SEHNR and FQNEAQ (reference sequence). The CDR3 DNA follows: TGTGCCAGCAGCTTCCTAGCAGTGGATACGCAGTATTTT. Translation: CASSFLAVDTQYF. The full variable domain, with the rest looked up from reference TRBV7-9 and TRBJ2-3, is DTGVSQNPRHKITKRGQNVTFRCDPISEHNRLYWYRQTLGQGPEFLTYFQNEAQLEKSRLLSDRFSAERPKGSFSTLEIQRTEQGDSAMYLCASSFLAVDTQYFGPGTRLTVL.

This clonotype has a single count. The V call is TRBV7-9, the J call TRBJ2-5, with 7 bases fitting TRBD1. CDR3 length equals 15 residues. V was clipped by 4 bases and J by 2 bases; unmatched bases: 7. CDR1 is SEHNR, CDR2 FQNEAQ, per germline (reference sequence). The CDR3 coding sequence is TGTGCCAGCAGCTCCAAAGGGGGCTCTCAAGAGACCCAGTACTTC. Translated, it gives CASSSKGGSQETQYF.

The chain recombines TRBV7-6 with TRBJ1-1; D unresolved. Germline CDR1 SGHVS, CDR2 FNYEAQ. This CDR3 contains 15 residues. Deletions cut 5 bases from V and 5 bases from J, with 18 bases between. CDR3 nucleotides: TGTGCCAGCAGCCCCTCGACGTCGTACACTACTGAAGCTTTCTTT. The encoded protein is CASSPSTSYTTEAFF. Full variable domain (remainder filled in from reference TRBV7-6 and TRBJ1-1): GAGVSQSPRYKVTKRGQDVALRCDPISGHVSLYWYRQALGQGPEFLTYFNYEAQQDKSGLPNDRFSAERPEGSISTLTIQRTEQRDSAMYRCASSPSTSYTTEAFFGQGTRLTVV.

V gene TRBV6-6 combines with J gene TRBJ2-1; 9 nucleotides line up with TRBD2. Germline V lookup: CDR1 MNHNY, CDR2 SVGAGI (reference sequence). The CDR3 length is 14 residues. V lost 8 bases, J lost 7 bases, and 9 bases stayed unmatched. The CDR3 region is CASVAGGRGNEQFF. CDR3 nucleotide sequence: TGTGCCAGCGTGGCGGGAGGGCGTGGGAATGAGCAGTTCTTC.

This clonotype was picked up a small number of times. V is TRBV29-1 and J is TRBJ2-2; 9 bases map to TRBD1. The ends lost 6 bases at V and 3 bases at J; junction bases unmatched: 5. Germline V gene lookup returns CDR1 SQVTM and CDR2 ANQGSEA. This CDR3 region has 14 residues. CDR3 loop: CSVGQGGDTGELFF. In DNA, the CDR3 is TGCAGCGTGGGACAGGGTGGGGACACCGGGGAGCTGTTTTTT.